What follows are 9 T cell receptor beta chains derived from one specimen sequenced in a study of beta chain features in type 1 diabetes. The investigators reverse transcribed all of the isolated RNA, so they sequenced expressed TCRB transcripts. Profiling relied on immunoSEQ multiplex PCR, and the TCRdb table lists in-frame clones only, not all of them. The table has 140,000 to 150,000 clones, nearly 50% seen once. Material: Tregs from blood. These receptor sequences come from a man in his late teens or twenties in good health.

The chain links TRBV18 to TRBJ2-3; 9 bases agree with TRBD1. The trim removed 8 bases at V and 6 bases at J, leaving 12 bases unmatched. Per the germline V gene, CDR1 is KGHSH and CDR2 is LQKENI. The CDR3 has 15 amino acids. CDR3 region: CASGPRDRAWDTQYF. The CDR3 nucleotides read TGTGCCAGCGGCCCCCGGGACAGGGCTTGGGATACGCAGTATTTT.

The chain recombines TRBV2 with TRBJ2-2; D is possibly TRBD2 (6 bases). V lost 5 bases and J 6 bases, leaving 13 bases between the germline ends. The CDR3 sequence is 14 residues long. The germline V gene encodes CDR1 SNHLY and CDR2 FYNNEI. CDR3: CASSSVGGAGELFF. CDR3 coding DNA: TGTGCCAGCAGTAGCGTCGGCGGGGCCGGGGAGCTGTTTTTT.

The gene calls are TRBV6-5 and TRBJ2-1, with 8 bases matching TRBD1. The CDR3 sequence is 14 residues long. Germline V gene data show CDR1 as MNHEY and CDR2 as SVGAGI. V gave up 10 bases and J gave up 7 bases; unmatched junction bases: 12. The CDR3 region is CATSRDRIQNEQFF. The CDR3 DNA reads as TGTGCCACCTCCCGGGACAGGATTCAGAATGAGCAGTTCTTC.

The V gene is TRBV27, the J gene TRBJ1-5, with a possible D match to TRBD1 (6 bases). Between the trimmed V and J ends, which lost 6 bases and 6 bases, there was a span of 9 bases. Germline V gives CDR1 MNHEY, CDR2 SMNVEV (reference sequence). The CDR3 is 12 residues long. The CDR3, as DNA: TGTGCCAGCAGCCCCAGGGGTCAGCCCCAGCATTTT. Translation gives CASSPRGQPQHF.

The V call is TRBV7-7, the J call TRBJ2-3, with 8 bases that match TRBD1. CDR1 is SSHAT and CDR2 is FNYEAQ in the germline V gene (reference sequence). V gave up 5 bases and J gave up 5 bases; unmatched junction bases: 3. This CDR3 is 13 amino acids long. The CDR3 loop reads CASSPDRGDTQYF. CDR3 in DNA: TGTGCCAGCAGCCCAGACAGGGGAGATACGCAGTATTTT.

The chain joins TRBV30 to TRBJ2-5; maybe TRBD1 (5 bases). The CDR3 extends over 11 amino acids. Trimming pared 3 bases from V and 11 bases from J, leaving 13 bases between. Germline lookup yields CDR1 GTSNPN and CDR2 SVGIG (reference sequence). The CDR3 DNA reads TGTGCCTGGAGAATAGGGGTGGTGCAGTACTTC. Translated, it gives CAWRIGVVQYF.

This clone has more than one count but fewer than ten. The chain combines TRBV12-5 with TRBJ1-1; D might be TRBD1 (5 bases). The CDR3 consists of 12 residues. The V and J ends lost 4 bases and 7 bases respectively, with 10 bases between them. Per germline, CDR1 LGHNT and CDR2 FRNRAP. DNA of the CDR3: TGTGCTAGTGGTTCCAGACAGTATGAAGCTTTCTTT. Protein: CASGSRQYEAFF.

This clone was seen only a few times. The chain carries TRBV5-6 and TRBJ2-1; a possible D gene is TRBD1 (6 bases). In germline, CDR1 is SGHDT, CDR2 YYEEEE. This CDR3 spans 13 amino acids. With 3 bases removed from V and 8 bases from J, the gap between germline ends came to 12 bases. This CDR3 reads CASSYLQGHEQFF. Written as DNA, the CDR3 is TGTGCCAGCAGCTATCTACAGGGCCATGAGCAGTTCTTC.

The V gene is TRBV18, the J gene TRBJ1-6; TRBD1 matches 9 bases. The germline CDR1 and CDR2 sequences are KGHSH and LQKENI. The junction had 10 bases not matched to a gene; V was cut back by 6 bases and J by 10 bases. The CDR3 is 15 amino acids. CDR3 region: CASSPGTGFESPLHF. The CDR3 DNA reads TGTGCCAGCTCCCCCGGGACAGGGTTTGAATCACCCCTCCACTTT.